The rows below give T cell receptor beta chains drawn from one sample of a study of PD-1 blockade in classical Hodgkin lymphoma. The protocol was immunoSEQ multiplex PCR, while the TCRdb copy is restricted to in-frame clones and leaves out a portion. The table has around 15,000 clones, 65% to 85% seen once. The sequences come from peripheral blood mononuclear cells (PBMCs), collected before the second cycle of nivolumab. All receptors derive from a human donor with classical Hodgkin lymphoma. The CDR3 runs from the conserved cysteine through the conserved F or W. A D gene is named only where the DNA matches it firmly. Clone size appears in some rows only: once, few, many, or a class for an expanded clone.

size,length,V,J,D,CDR3,DNA
-,14,TRBV5-8,TRBJ2-3,-,CASSLEPHTDTQYF,TGTGCCAGCAGCTTGGAGCCCCACACAGATACGCAGTATTTT
-,11,TRBV25-1,TRBJ2-1,-,CASSAFFEQFF,TGTGCCAGCAGTGCGTTTTTTGAGCAGTTCTTC
-,13,TRBV7-9,TRBJ2-4,-,CASSLGDSGIQYF,TGTGCCAGCAGCTTAGGAGACTCGGGGATTCAGTACTTC
-,14,TRBV5-8,TRBJ2-7,-,CASSLVRGAGEQYF,TGTGCCAGCAGCTTGGTTCGGGGGGCCGGCGAGCAGTACTTC
-,12,TRBV28,TRBJ1-1,-,CASSLRNTEAFF,TGTGCCAGCAGTTTACGAAACACTGAAGCTTTCTTT
once,14,TRBV18,TRBJ1-2,TRBD1,CASSGQGASYGYTF,TGTGCCAGCTCCGGACAGGGGGCCTCCTATGGCTACACCTTC
-,15,TRBV10-2,TRBJ1-1,-,CASSDAGTMNTEAFF,TGCGCCAGCAGCGATGCAGGGACCATGAACACTGAAGCTTTCTTT
-,15,TRBV27,TRBJ2-1,TRBD2,CASSKGLAGYNEQFF,TGTGCCAGCAGTAAAGGACTAGCGGGCTACAATGAGCAGTTCTTC
-,16,TRBV5-1,TRBJ2-7,TRBD1,CASSLDGQVLSYEQYF,TGCGCCAGCAGCTTAGATGGACAGGTACTTAGCTACGAGCAGTACTTC
-,14,TRBV19,TRBJ2-1,-,CASGPRPTTHEQFF,TGTGCCAGTGGACCTAGGCCCACTACTCATGAGCAGTTCTTC
-,16,TRBV28,TRBJ2-1,-,CASSLKATQGGDEQFF,TGTGCCAGCAGTTTAAAGGCGACGCAGGGCGGCGATGAGCAGTTCTTC
-,15,TRBV11-2,TRBJ1-5,TRBD1,CASSLMGQPNQPQHF,TGTGCCAGCAGCTTAATGGGACAGCCCAATCAGCCCCAGCATTTT
-,18,TRBV5-1,TRBJ2-3,TRBD1,CASSARDSGLLGTDTQYF,TGCGCCAGCAGCGCCCGGGACAGCGGTTTACTGGGAACAGATACGCAGTATTTT
-,13,TRBV15,TRBJ2-7,-,CATSRDPGGEQYF,TGTGCCACCAGCAGAGATCCCGGCGGCGAGCAGTACTTC
-,13,TRBV10-1,TRBJ2-4,-,CASSREPADIQYF,TGCGCCAGCAGTCGGGAACCCGCGGACATTCAGTACTTC
-,15,TRBV18,TRBJ2-7,TRBD1,CASSPLQGVQGEQYF,TGTGCCAGCTCACCCCTTCAGGGGGTTCAGGGCGAGCAGTACTTC